This record covers a single TCR beta chain. No antigen is known for it. A read error may be the cause here, since a much bigger clone is one base away. V lost 5 bases to trimming and J lost 6 bases, with 13 bases between them. Germline CDR1 reads SGHVS; CDR2 reads FNYEAQ. The CDR3 loop spans 14 amino acids. This record comes from a study of neurological immune-mediated disorders. Points from the study as a whole: CDR3 amino acid sequences of expanded clones were not shared across subjects, a result suggesting private repertoires in all groups.

TCRdb used MiXCR to reprocess the 5' RACE reads, holding one entry per CDR3 protein. The data hold around 70,000 distinct CDR3 sequences, with 3.2% observed a single time. The material sequenced was PBMCs. This TCR came from a woman aged 45-65 years with multiple sclerosis. This chain links TRBV7-6 with TRBJ1-4; D is ambiguous. CDR3 DNA: TGTGCCAGCAGCCCTCGAAAGGGAGATGAAAAACTGTTTTTT. It is translated as CASSPRKGDEKLFF.